This T cell receptor (beta chain) was recorded in a study of T cells expressing NK-cell markers. Study information: TCR beta repertoires came from sorted CD3+CD56+NKG2C+, CD3+CD56+NKG2C- and CD3+CD56-NKG2C+ T cells. Study-wide results and caveats: NKG2C+ dominant clonotype frequencies in six donors were about 1.0-7.5% of CD8+ T cells.

A note on this clonotype: Its antigen is undetermined.

No DNA is given; TCRdb re-called the 5' RACE reads and lists each CDR3 protein once. The table lists 350,000 to 500,000 distinct CDR3 sequences. Germline-derived CDR1 and CDR2 are LGHDT and YNNKEL (reference sequence). CDR3 size: 12 residues. The sequence was obtained from a woman aged 18-70 years in good health. Input material: blood T cells: a sorted CD56 or NKG2C T cell subset, CD4+ or CD8+ T cells, or bulk PBMC T cells (not recorded which). The chain recombines TRBV3-1 with TRBJ2-1. The CDR3 loop is CASGPLRNEQFF.